One and the same sample provided the 18 T cell receptor beta chains below, sequenced in a study of CD8 T cells in Susac syndrome. Random hexamers primed reverse transcription of about 0.45 to 1 ug RNA. MiXCR, applied by TCRdb to the immunoSEQ multiplex PCR reads, yields one record per CDR3 protein. The data contain under 550,000 distinct CDR3 sequences, roughly 85% of them singletons. The source material was CD8+ T cells from PBMCs. The receptors stem from a human donor with multiple sclerosis.

The rearrangement joins TRBV2 to TRBJ1-2, with a weak D call TRBD1 (6 bases). The germline V gene encodes CDR1 SNHLY and CDR2 FYNNEI. The CDR3 has 14 amino acids. V was pared by 3 bases and J by 8 bases, with 16 bases between. This CDR3 reads CASSEGVQGYGYTF. The CDR3 nucleotides are TGTGCCAGCAGTGAGGGGGTCCAGGGGTACGGCTACACCTTC.

The CDR3, as DNA: TGTGCCACCTCTTTAGGGGGTGCTCAGCCCCAGCATTTT. Its translation is CATSLGGAQPQHF. This chain links TRBV15 with TRBJ1-5; tentatively, D is TRBD1 (6 bases). Trimming cost V 8 bases and J 6 bases, with 14 bases left between them. This CDR3 region has 13 residues. The germline CDR1 and CDR2 sequences are LNHNV and YYDKDF (reference sequence).

J is TRBJ2-3 and V is TRBV4-1; D gene unclear. The CDR3 covers 13 residues. Trimming took 1 base from V and 4 from J, leaving 6 bases between them. The V gene's germline CDR1 is MGHRA and CDR2 YSYEKL. The CDR3 reads CASSQVRADTQYF. The CDR3 bases are TGCGCCAGCAGCCAAGTTCGAGCAGATACGCAGTATTTT.

This clonotype was recorded only once. The V call is TRBV6-5, the J call TRBJ2-2; D remains unclear. The CDR3 length is 14 residues. Germline loops: CDR1 MNHEY, CDR2 SVGAGI. V dropped 0 bases and J dropped 5 bases, with 7 bases sitting between them. The CDR3 DNA follows: TGTGCCAGCAGTTACTCCCCCTCAACCGGGGAGCTGTTTTTT. Protein product: CASSYSPSTGELFF.

This chain links TRBV7-9 with TRBJ2-2, with 9 bases that match TRBD2. The CDR3 loop spans 16 amino acids. Per the germline V gene, CDR1 is SEHNR and CDR2 is FQNEAQ (reference sequence). Germline trimming cut 4 bases from V and 2 bases from J; bases unmatched to any gene: 5. This chain's CDR3 is CASSSIAGANTGELFF. CDR3 nucleotide sequence: TGTGCCAGCAGCTCCATAGCGGGGGCCAACACCGGGGAGCTGTTTTTT. The full variable domain, with the rest looked up from reference TRBV7-9 and TRBJ2-2, is DTGVSQNPRHKITKRGQNVTFRCDPISEHNRLYWYRQTLGQGPEFLTYFQNEAQLEKSRLLSDRFSAERPKGSFSTLEIQRTEQGDSAMYLCASSSIAGANTGELFFGEGSRLTVL.

The V call is TRBV4-1, the J call TRBJ2-2; D is undetermined. CDR1 is MGHRA and CDR2 is YSYEKL in the germline V gene. The CDR3 runs 14 residues. Trimming removed 2 bases from V and 1 base from J, with 5 bases in between. The DNA of the CDR3 is TGCGCCAGCAGCCAACTCGAGAACACCGGGGAGCTGTTTTTT. This translates into CASSQLENTGELFF.

This clonotype has a handful of counts. This chain links TRBV27 with TRBJ2-7; D gene uncertain. Germline V gives CDR1 MNHEY, CDR2 SMNVEV (reference sequence). The CDR3 extends over 14 amino acids. V was clipped by 2 bases and J by 1 base, with 9 bases between them. CDR3 sequence: CASSLALNSYEQYF. Written as DNA, the CDR3 is TGTGCCAGCAGTTTAGCTCTCAATTCCTACGAGCAGTACTTC.

The rearrangement links TRBV20-1 to TRBJ2-2; perhaps TRBD2 as D (5 bases). From germline, CDR1 is DFQATT and CDR2 SNEGSKA (reference sequence). The ends were cut back, 3 bases at V and 4 bases at J, with 9 bases in the middle. The CDR3 runs 13 residues. CDR3 DNA: TGCAGTGCTAGGGTCGGGGTCACCGGGGAGCTGTTTTTT. This codes for CSARVGVTGELFF.

This clonotype was recorded a few times. This chain joins TRBV27 and TRBJ1-5, with a weak D call TRBD1 (5 bases). The V and J ends lost 5 bases and 4 bases respectively, with 12 bases between them. Germline V gene data show CDR1 as MNHEY and CDR2 as SMNVEV (reference sequence). The CDR3 is 14 residues long. Here the CDR3 reads CASSPGTQNQPQHF. Written as DNA, the CDR3 is TGTGCCAGCAGTCCCGGGACCCAAAATCAGCCCCAGCATTTT.

This clonotype was seen only a few times. The chain couples TRBV5-1 to TRBJ2-1, with D perhaps TRBD2 (6 bases). This CDR3 is 16 amino acids long. V lost 0 bases and J lost 6, with 16 bases in between. Germline V gene sequence: CDR1 SGHRS, CDR2 YFSETQ. This chain's CDR3 is CASSLGAGGSSNEQFF. Here the CDR3 DNA reads TGCGCCAGCAGCTTGGGGGCCGGAGGGTCTAGCAATGAGCAGTTCTTC. The whole variable domain, filled in from reference TRBV5-1 and TRBJ2-1, reads KAGVTQTPRYLIKTRGQQVTLSCSPISGHRSVSWYQQTPGQGLQFLFEYFSETQRNKGNFPGRFSGRQFSNSRSEMNVSTLELGDSALYLCASSLGAGGSSNEQFFGPGTRLTVL.

The chain joins TRBV28 to TRBJ1-2; TRBD1 aligns across 7 bases. CDR1 and CDR2 from the germline V gene are MDHEN and SYDVKM. Losses at the gene ends were 10 bases for V and 7 bases for J; bases not matched to a gene: 9. This CDR3 is built from 12 residues. The CDR3 DNA reads TGTGCCACCGTATCCGACAGGGTTGGCTACACCTTC. Protein sequence: CATVSDRVGYTF.

This clonotype turned up a few times. The chain uses TRBV28 and TRBJ1-5; D remains ambiguous. V gave up 5 bases and J gave up 0 bases, with 11 bases separating them. The CDR3 sequence is 15 residues long. Per the germline V gene, CDR1 is MDHEN and CDR2 is SYDVKM. The CDR3 DNA is TGTGCCAGCAGTCCCGGACTGGATAGCAATCAGCCCCAGCATTTT. Protein sequence: CASSPGLDSNQPQHF.

V and J are TRBV30 and TRBJ2-7, with a tentative D call TRBD2 (5 bases). CDR3 length: 13 residues. V was trimmed by 3 bases and J by 7 bases, leaving 16 bases between them. Germline V gene data show CDR1 as GTSNPN and CDR2 as SVGIG (reference sequence). DNA of the CDR3: TGTGCCTGGAGAACGGACTGGTCGGGGGAGCAGTACTTC. Its translation: CAWRTDWSGEQYF.

This rearrangement joins TRBV6-1 to TRBJ1-1, with 8 bases fitting TRBD1. V lost 5 bases to trimming and J lost 1 base; unmatched junction nucleotides: 6. Germline lookup yields CDR1 MNHNS and CDR2 SASEGT. CDR3 length: 15 amino acids. In DNA form, the CDR3 reads TGTGCCAGCAGTACCCTGGGACAGGCGAACACTGAAGCTTTCTTT. Translating it yields CASSTLGQANTEAFF.

This clonotype was recorded only once. The gene calls are TRBV19 and TRBJ1-5; no reliable D call. The CDR3 sequence is 14 residues long. Germline CDR1 and CDR2: LNHDA and SQIVND (reference sequence). V gave up 5 bases and J gave up 4 bases, with 12 bases separating them. The CDR3 region has the DNA TGTGCCAGTAGTCGCGGGCCGTCTAATCAGCCCCAGCATTTT. This translates into CASSRGPSNQPQHF.

J is TRBJ1-5 and V is TRBV14; unclear D gene. V lost 0 bases and J lost 9, with 6 bases in between. The germline CDR1 and CDR2 sequences are SGHDN and FVKESK. The CDR3 has 12 residues. This chain's CDR3 is CASSQDRGPQHF. Written as DNA, the CDR3 is TGTGCCAGCAGCCAAGATCGTGGGCCCCAGCATTTT.

Only one count was recorded for this clonotype. This chain connects TRBV30 to TRBJ1-6; unclear D gene. From germline, CDR1 is GTSNPN and CDR2 SVGIG (reference sequence). The V end was cut by 4 bases, the J end by 3 bases, with 10 bases between. This CDR3 is 14 amino acids long. Written as DNA, the CDR3 is TGTGCCTGGACCGACTCGAACTATAATTCACCCCTCCACTTT. This gives the protein CAWTDSNYNSPLHF.

This CDR3 is CASSDSPGLTEETQYF. The CDR3 bases are TGTGCCAGCAGTGATTCTCCTGGACTAACTGAGGAGACCCAGTACTTC. The gene calls are TRBV2 and TRBJ2-5; a possible D gene is TRBD2 (6 bases). The V and J ends lost 3 bases and 5 bases respectively, with 19 bases between them. This CDR3 region has 16 residues. Germline lookup yields CDR1 SNHLY and CDR2 FYNNEI.